These 9 T cell receptor beta chains were all obtained from the same sample, sequenced in a study of blood T cell repertoires in COVID-19. Profiling relied on immunoSEQ multiplex PCR, and the TCRdb table lists in-frame clones only, not all of them. The sample yields some 300,000 clones, more than 80% seen once. Sequenced: peripheral blood. The receptors here all came from a woman between 45 and 60 years old with COVID-19, enrolled during active disease.

The chain employs TRBV11-2 and TRBJ2-2, with 7 bases fitting TRBD1. Unmatched junction bases numbered 17, after V lost 5 bases and J lost 5 bases. CDR3 length: 18 residues. Germline V CDR1 and CDR2: SGHAT, FQNNGV. CDR3 loop: CASSTSRSKGAWTGELFF. The CDR3 DNA follows: TGTGCCAGCAGCACTAGTCGATCGAAGGGGGCGTGGACCGGGGAGCTGTTTTTT.

The chain carries TRBV21-1 and TRBJ1-5; TRBD1 was called by the table and not checked on the DNA. TRBV21-1 is tagged as a pseudogene. The CDR3 contains 19 residues. The chain's CDR3 is CASSKGLFRGRYSNQPQHF. Here the CDR3 DNA reads TGTGCCAGCAGCAAGGGTTTGTTTAGGGGGCGGTATAGCAATCAGCCCCAGCATTTT.

This rearrangement joins TRBV19 to TRBJ1-1; TRBD1 aligns across 9 bases. V lost 1 base and J lost 4; bases outside the gene matches: 1. The germline V gene encodes CDR1 LNHDA and CDR2 SQIVND (reference sequence). There are 14 residues in the CDR3. In nucleotides, the CDR3 is TGTGCCAGTAGTATAGGGACAGGGGTCACTGAAGCTTTCTTT. The encoded protein is CASSIGTGVTEAFF.

This clone was detected a few times. The J gene is TRBJ1-4, the V gene TRBV2; 7 bases agree with TRBD1. V lost 6 bases to trimming and J lost 6 bases; unmatched junction nucleotides: 10. The germline CDR1 and CDR2 sequences are SNHLY and FYNNEI. The CDR3 totals 15 residues. The DNA for the CDR3 is TGTGCCAGCAGGTGGTTTCGGGACAGACATGAAAAACTGTTTTTT. This sequence encodes CASRWFRDRHEKLFF.

J is TRBJ2-7 and V is TRBV27; TRBD2 is a possible D gene (6 bases). CDR1 and CDR2 from the germline V gene are MNHEY and SMNVEV (reference sequence). The CDR3 totals 15 residues. The V end was cut by 2 bases, the J end by 2 bases, with 13 bases between. The CDR3, as DNA: TGTGCCAGCAGTTTAATTGCGGGATTGACCTACGAGCAGTACTTC. Its translation is CASSLIAGLTYEQYF.

The rearrangement links TRBV5-4 to TRBJ1-2; the D is unclear. The germline CDR1 and CDR2 sequences are SGHNT and YYREEE (reference sequence). V dropped 0 bases and J dropped 4 bases, with 7 bases sitting between them. CDR3 size: 13 residues. The CDR3 reads CASSLGGVYGYTF. In DNA form, the CDR3 reads TGTGCCAGCAGCTTGGGGGGAGTCTATGGCTACACCTTC.

The rearrangement links TRBV5-8 to TRBJ1-4, with 7 bases that match TRBD1. The germline gives CDR1 SGHTS, CDR2 YDEGEE. The CDR3 loop spans 15 amino acids. J gave up 2 bases and V 0 bases, and 1 base lay outside the gene matches. The CDR3 sequence is CASSLDRGTNEKLFF. The CDR3 coding sequence is TGTGCCAGCAGCTTGGACAGGGGTACTAATGAAAAACTGTTTTTT.

This chain connects TRBV30 to TRBJ1-2; 10 bases align to TRBD1. The length of the CDR3 is 15 residues. J gave up 4 bases and V 3 bases, and 8 bases lay outside the gene matches. CDR1 and CDR2 (germline): GTSNPN, SVGIG (reference sequence). The CDR3 DNA follows: TGTGCCTGGAGCGCCGGGACAGGGGATGTCTATGGCTACACCTTC. It specifies CAWSAGTGDVYGYTF.

The rearrangement links TRBV25-1 to TRBJ2-1; 13 bases line up with TRBD2. The J segment lost 8 bases and the V segment lost 4 bases, leaving 5 bases of the junction unmatched. Looked up from germline, CDR1 is MGHDK and CDR2 is SYGVNS. This CDR3 is built from 15 residues. CDR3 sequence reads: CASSGTSGSLDEQFF. CDR3 coding DNA: TGTGCCAGCAGTGGGACTAGCGGGAGTCTGGATGAGCAGTTCTTC.